The 10 T cell receptor beta chains listed next were all sequenced from one sample in a study of blood T cell repertoires in COVID-19. Profiled with immunoSEQ multiplex PCR; TCRdb holds only in-frame clones, not every one. The data show fewer than 250,000 clones, roughly 86% seen once. Sequencing input: peripheral blood. These receptors all come from a man in his sixties with acute or convalescent COVID-19.

The V and J genes are TRBV7-2 and TRBJ2-3; D remains unclear. Per germline, CDR1 SGHTA and CDR2 FQGNSA. Trimming shortened V by 5 bases and J by 0 bases, and 12 bases separated the two germline ends. The CDR3 has 15 amino acids. CDR3 DNA: TGTGCCAGCAGCGCGAGACTGCTTAGCACAGATACGCAGTATTTT. This gives the protein CASSARLLSTDTQYF.

This rearrangement joins TRBV5-8 to TRBJ2-3; TRBD2 matches at 12 bases. CDR3 length: 18 residues. The trim removed 0 bases at V and 2 bases at J, leaving 7 bases unmatched. CDR1 SGHTS and CDR2 YDEGEE come from the germline V gene. CDR3 residues: CASSLAALAGGPTDTQYF. As DNA, the CDR3 is TGTGCCAGCAGCTTGGCCGCCCTAGCGGGGGGGCCCACAGATACGCAGTATTTT.

The CDR3 here is CASRRGLGYEQYF. CDR3 DNA: TGTGCCAGCAGGCGCGGGCTTGGCTACGAGCAGTACTTC. This rearrangement joins TRBV12-3 or TRBV12-4 to TRBJ2-7; the D gene is possibly TRBD2 (5 bases). The CDR3 runs to 13 residues. V lost 6 bases, J lost 3 bases, and 12 bases lay in between.

The chain joins TRBV4-3 to TRBJ1-2, with TRBD1 matching 9 bases. The V gene end was trimmed by 5 bases and the J gene end by 2 bases; junction bases not matched to a gene: 6. The V gene's germline CDR1 is LGHNA and CDR2 YSLEER. The CDR3 has 15 residues. The CDR3 DNA sequence: TGCGCCAGCAGCAACAGGGGGCTAAAGAACTATGGCTACACCTTC. It encodes CASSNRGLKNYGYTF.

The sample holds one count of this clone. The chain employs TRBV19 and TRBJ2-2; D possibly corresponds to TRBD1 (6 bases). From germline, CDR1 is LNHDA and CDR2 SQIVND (reference sequence). Trimming shortened V by 3 bases and J by 2 bases, and 10 bases separated the two germline ends. This CDR3 region has 15 residues. In DNA form, the CDR3 reads TGTGCCAGTAGTATGAAGACAGGAAACACCGGGGAGCTGTTTTTT. It encodes CASSMKTGNTGELFF.

The chain recombines TRBV2 with TRBJ2-2, with D possibly matching TRBD2 (7 bases). Germline V lookup: CDR1 SNHLY, CDR2 FYNNEI. Trimming removed 6 bases at V and 5 bases at J, with 10 bases between. The CDR3 loop spans 13 amino acids. CDR3 loop: CASRGGGTGELFF. Written as DNA, the CDR3 is TGTGCCAGCAGGGGAGGGGGGACCGGGGAGCTGTTTTTT.

The genes are TRBV15 and TRBJ1-4, with TRBD1 identical over 8 bases. This CDR3 has 16 residues. The V gene's germline CDR1 is LNHNV and CDR2 YYDKDF (reference sequence). V lost 5 bases, J lost 4 bases, and 9 bases stayed unmatched. The CDR3 nucleotides are TGTGCCACCAGCCGGGCCAGGGGGCCTGATAATGAAAAACTGTTTTTT. Translated, it gives CATSRARGPDNEKLFF.

The genes are TRBV7-9 and TRBJ2-6; D might be TRBD2 (7 bases). CDR1 SEHNR and CDR2 FQNEAQ come from the germline V gene (reference sequence). V lost 2 bases to trimming and J lost 2 bases, with 13 bases between them. CDR3 length equals 17 residues. CDR3 sequence: CASSLTGAGAGANVLTF. The CDR3, as DNA: TGTGCCAGCAGCTTAACGGGGGCGGGAGCTGGGGCCAACGTCCTGACTTTC.

This chain links TRBV19 with TRBJ1-2; D is undetermined. V was pared by 7 bases and J by 6 bases, with 21 bases between. Germline V gene data show CDR1 as LNHDA and CDR2 as SQIVND (reference sequence). This CDR3 comprises 15 residues. CDR3 residues: CASNPGGSIGHGYTF. CDR3 coding DNA: TGTGCCAGTAACCCGGGAGGGTCTATAGGACATGGCTACACCTTC.

The V gene is TRBV4-1, the J gene TRBJ2-7; 13 nucleotides line up with TRBD2. V trimming: 0 bases; J trimming: 1 base; junction bases outside the gene matches: 6. This CDR3 has 18 residues. Germline V gene lookup returns CDR1 MGHRA and CDR2 YSYEKL. CDR3 region: CASSQDVGLAGVSYEQYF. Written as DNA, the CDR3 is TGCGCCAGCAGCCAAGATGTCGGACTAGCGGGGGTTTCCTACGAGCAGTACTTC.